The 28 T cell receptor beta chains given below trace back to one sample, sequenced in a study of T cells in Graves' hyperthyroidism and ophthalmopathy. There were TCR beta CDR3 regions amplified from RNA transcripts. With the HTBI primer set, the TCR CDR3 went through a first round of RT-PCR. TCRdb itself ran the multiplex PCR reads through MiXCR, one entry per CDR3 protein. Of 500,000 to 550,000 distinct CDR3 sequences listed, just under 20% are singletons. Sequenced: blood. The receptor set was obtained from a man between 40 and 49 years old with Graves' ophthalmopathy.

This clonotype was recorded at least ten times. V usage is TRBV20-1 and J usage is TRBJ2-1; TRBD1 is a possible D gene (5 bases). Per the germline V gene, CDR1 is DFQATT and CDR2 is SNEGSKA (reference sequence). This CDR3 has 13 amino acids. V was shortened by 0 bases and J by 8 bases, with 11 bases between the two germline ends. CDR3 region: CSARDGATDEQFF. The CDR3 DNA sequence: TGCAGTGCTAGAGATGGGGCCACGGATGAGCAGTTCTTC.

This chain joins TRBV19 and TRBJ2-5, with 7 bases that match TRBD1. V gave up 5 bases and J gave up 5 bases; unmatched junction bases: 8. The CDR3 is 14 residues long. The germline V gene encodes CDR1 LNHDA and CDR2 SQIVND (reference sequence). In DNA, the CDR3 is TGTGCCAGTAGTTTCCTGGACAGGAAGGAGACCCAGTACTTC. Translation: CASSFLDRKETQYF.

The chain recombines TRBV6-1 with TRBJ2-5, with TRBD2 as a possible D gene (5 bases). The germline CDR1 and CDR2 sequences are MNHNS and SASEGT. V was cut by 6 bases and J by 5 bases, with 16 bases left in between. The CDR3 consists of 14 residues. In DNA form, the CDR3 reads TGTGCCAGCAGCCACGGCGGTCGGAGGGAGACCCAGTACTTC. Translated: CASSHGGRRETQYF.

This clonotype was seen many times. The CDR3 protein is CASSYSLAGGNEQFF. The CDR3 bases are TGTGCCAGCAGTTACTCTCTAGCGGGAGGTAATGAGCAGTTCTTC. The genes are TRBV6-2 or TRBV6-3 and TRBJ2-1; 11 nucleotides align to TRBD2. The germline V gene has CDR1 MNHEY and CDR2 SVGEGT. With V trimmed by 0 bases and J by 7 bases, 2 bases remained unmatched. The CDR3 spans 15 residues.

This chain uses TRBV7-2 with TRBJ1-1; D uncertain. CDR1 SGHTA and CDR2 FQGNSA come from the germline V gene. V was pared by 6 bases and J by 1 base, with 9 bases between. This CDR3 has 13 residues. The CDR3 loop is CASSSDANTEAFF. The CDR3 DNA follows: TGTGCCAGCAGTTCTGATGCGAACACTGAAGCTTTCTTT.

There are a few counts of this clonotype. This chain joins TRBV5-1 and TRBJ2-5, with TRBD2 identical over 8 bases. CDR3 length: 15 residues. Per the germline V gene, CDR1 is SGHRS and CDR2 is YFSETQ. V trimming: 5 bases; J trimming: 2 bases; junction bases outside the gene matches: 8. DNA of the CDR3: TGCGCCAGCAGTTCCGGGGGGGTGAGGCAAGAGACCCAGTACTTC. Its protein is CASSSGGVRQETQYF. Variable domain in full (rest from reference TRBV5-1 and TRBJ2-5): KAGVTQTPRYLIKTRGQQVTLSCSPISGHRSVSWYQQTPGQGLQFLFEYFSETQRNKGNFPGRFSGRQFSNSRSEMNVSTLELGDSALYLCASSSGGVRQETQYFGPGTRLLVL.

The rearrangement uses TRBV20-1 and TRBJ2-3; 7 nucleotides agree with TRBD1. The CDR3 is 15 residues long. The trim removed 6 bases at V and 2 bases at J, leaving 11 bases unmatched. Germline-derived CDR1 and CDR2 are DFQATT and SNEGSKA (reference sequence). The CDR3 is CSASPGQHFTDTQYF. CDR3 in DNA: TGCAGTGCGTCACCGGGACAGCATTTCACAGATACGCAGTATTTT.

The V and J genes are TRBV20-1 and TRBJ2-5, with 13 bases fitting TRBD2. V dropped 4 bases and J dropped 3; count of bases not matched to a gene: 5. In germline, CDR1 is DFQATT, CDR2 SNEGSKA (reference sequence). The CDR3 contains 15 residues. In nucleotides, the CDR3 is TGCAGTGCTAAAACTAGCGGGGGGGGGAAAGAGACCCAGTACTTC. Its protein product is CSAKTSGGGKETQYF.

This clonotype was picked up many times. The chain links TRBV29-1 to TRBJ1-1; 7 bases agree with TRBD1. This CDR3 comprises 14 residues. The V segment lost 1 base and the J segment 2 bases; nucleotides outside the gene matches: 4. CDR1 SQVTM and CDR2 ANQGSEA come from the germline V gene. The CDR3 bases are TGCAGCGTTGAAGCCCGGACAGGCAACACTGAAGCTTTCTTT. It yields the protein CSVEARTGNTEAFF.

The CDR3 is CSARGASGSYNEQFF. CDR3 coding DNA: TGCAGTGCTAGAGGGGCTAGCGGGAGCTACAATGAGCAGTTCTTC. The genes are TRBV20-1 and TRBJ2-1, with TRBD2 identical over 10 bases. Trimming took 1 base from V and 3 from J; bases not matched to a gene: 3. CDR3 length: 15 amino acids. Per the germline V gene, CDR1 is DFQATT and CDR2 is SNEGSKA (reference sequence).

This clonotype was recorded at least ten times. V is TRBV29-1 and J is TRBJ2-3, with a possible D match to TRBD2 (5 bases). The V and J ends lost 3 bases and 2 bases respectively, with 12 bases between them. Germline CDR1 and CDR2: SQVTM and ANQGSEA. The CDR3 is 14 amino acids. CDR3: CSVDYRAATDTQYF. The CDR3 bases are TGCAGCGTTGATTATAGAGCGGCCACAGATACGCAGTATTTT.

The rearrangement joins TRBV20-1 to TRBJ2-7; D tentatively fits TRBD1 or TRBD2 (6 bases each). Looked up from germline, CDR1 is DFQATT and CDR2 is SNEGSKA (reference sequence). Trimming removed 4 bases at V and 4 bases at J, with 17 bases between. CDR3 length: 14 amino acids. The CDR3 is CSAKPPRGVYEQYF. The CDR3 DNA reads TGCAGTGCTAAACCCCCGAGGGGGGTTTACGAGCAGTACTTC.

This clonotype was picked up many times. This chain uses TRBV7-3 with TRBJ1-1; D is unclear. The CDR3 is 13 residues long. Germline V gene data show CDR1 as SGHTA and CDR2 as FQGTGA. V lost 0 bases and J lost 9, with 11 bases in between. The CDR3 sequence: CASSLTSYSKAFF. The DNA of the CDR3 is TGTGCCAGCAGCTTAACGTCGTACAGTAAAGCTTTCTTT.

This chain joins TRBV10-1 and TRBJ2-5; 10 bases fit TRBD2. The CDR3 is 14 residues long. V lost 5 bases and J lost 5; bases outside the gene matches: 5. The germline gives CDR1 WNHNN, CDR2 SYGVQD (reference sequence). The CDR3 sequence is CASSSGGAEETQYF. CDR3 sequence (DNA): TGCGCCAGCAGTAGCGGGGGGGCCGAGGAGACCCAGTACTTC.

This clonotype was observed a few times. The chain uses TRBV3-1 and TRBJ1-2; 7 bases are a match to TRBD1. The V segment lost 0 bases and the J segment 2 bases; nucleotides outside the gene matches: 6. The CDR3 extends over 16 amino acids. CDR1 is LGHDT and CDR2 is YNNKEL in the germline V gene (reference sequence). CDR3 region: CASSQDMGQRNYGYTF. The CDR3 nucleotides read TGTGCCAGCAGCCAAGATATGGGACAGAGGAACTATGGCTACACCTTC. The variable domain in full, completed from reference TRBV3-1 and TRBJ1-2, reads DTAVSQTPKYLVTQMGNDKSIKCEQNLGHDTMYWYKQDSKKFLKIMFSYNNKELIINETVPNRFSPKSPDKAHLNLHINSLELGDSAVYFCASSQDMGQRNYGYTFGSGTRLTVV.

J is TRBJ2-7 and V is TRBV4-1; no clear D. With 2 bases removed from V and 3 bases from J, the gap between germline ends came to 14 bases. Germline CDR1 reads MGHRA; CDR2 reads YSYEKL. The CDR3 is 15 residues long. For the CDR3, the DNA is TGCGCCAGCAGCCAAAACAACAGCCCCAACTACGAGCAGTACTTC. Translated: CASSQNNSPNYEQYF.

The sample holds a few counts of this clonotype. The chain links TRBV19 to TRBJ2-1; TRBD2 aligns across 9 bases. This CDR3 is built from 16 residues. Per germline, CDR1 LNHDA and CDR2 SQIVND (reference sequence). Unmatched junction bases numbered 7, after V lost 0 bases and J lost 7 bases. CDR3 region: CASSIETAGGLNEQFF. CDR3 DNA sequence: TGTGCCAGTAGTATAGAGACGGCGGGGGGGCTAAATGAGCAGTTCTTC.

This clonotype was seen only a few times. This sequence joins TRBV7-3 and TRBJ2-1; D is uncertain. Germline CDR1 reads SGHTA; CDR2 reads FQGTGA. Trimming pared 5 bases from V and 6 bases from J, leaving 20 bases between. This CDR3 spans 16 amino acids. CDR3 sequence (DNA): TGTGCCAGCAGCGCCAGGAATAGGGTACCTGTCAATGAGCAGTTCTTC. This codes for CASSARNRVPVNEQFF. Looking up the rest from reference TRBV7-3 and TRBJ2-1 gives the full variable domain: GAGVSQTPSNKVTEKGKYVELRCDPISGHTALYWYRQSLGQGPEFLIYFQGTGAADDSGLPNDRFFAVRPEGSVSTLKIQRTERGDSAVYLCASSARNRVPVNEQFFGPGTRLTVL.

The count of this clonotype is one. This chain uses TRBV9 with TRBJ1-5; D not resolved. Germline V CDR1 and CDR2: SGDLS, YYNGEE. The CDR3 runs to 14 residues. V lost 0 bases and J 3 bases, leaving 7 bases between the germline ends. CDR3 residues: CASSVAIDNQPQHF. The CDR3 DNA reads as TGTGCCAGCAGCGTAGCTATTGACAATCAGCCCCAGCATTTT.

J is TRBJ1-5 and V is TRBV6-1; 10 bases match TRBD1. Germline assignment: CDR1 MNHNS and CDR2 SASEGT. V dropped 6 bases and J dropped 5; count of bases not matched to a gene: 4. The CDR3 has 14 residues. The CDR3 DNA reads as TGTGCCAGCAGGACCGGGACAGGGGATCAGCCCCAGCATTTT. Encoded protein: CASRTGTGDQPQHF.

In its sample, this clonotype was seen many times. This chain joins TRBV10-3 and TRBJ1-2; the match to TRBD1 covers 8 bases. The CDR3 spans 16 residues. CDR1 is ENHRY and CDR2 is SYGVKD in the germline V gene. Germline trimming cut 0 bases from V and 4 bases from J; bases unmatched to any gene: 7. Written as DNA, the CDR3 is TGTGCCATCAGTGAGTCTGGACAGGGCGTGGGCTATGGCTACACCTTC. It translates to CAISESGQGVGYGYTF.

This clonotype showed up just a few times. V gene TRBV30 combines with J gene TRBJ1-6, with 9 bases identical to TRBD1. This CDR3 has 15 residues. With V trimmed by 2 bases and J by 7 bases, 6 bases remained unmatched. Germline values: CDR1 GTSNPN, CDR2 SVGIG (reference sequence). The CDR3 DNA reads as TGTGCCTGGAGTCCACAGGGGGCGGGGAATTCACCCCTCCACTTT. Its protein product is CAWSPQGAGNSPLHF.

This chain joins TRBV29-1 and TRBJ2-1; no definite D call. The CDR3 length is 12 residues. The germline V and J ends were trimmed by 2 bases and 7 bases, with 9 bases remaining between them. The germline V gene has CDR1 SQVTM and CDR2 ANQGSEA. The CDR3 DNA follows: TGCAGCGTTGAACATGTGACTAATGAGCAGTTCTTC. This encodes CSVEHVTNEQFF.

This clonotype was seen a few times. The chain is built from TRBV10-3 and TRBJ1-4, with a tentative D call TRBD1 (5 bases). V lost 6 bases, J lost 5 bases, and 16 bases lay in between. This CDR3 is built from 15 residues. Per germline, CDR1 ENHRY and CDR2 SYGVKD. The CDR3 reads CAISASERGNEKLFF. CDR3 sequence (DNA): TGTGCCATCAGCGCCTCTGAGAGGGGAAATGAAAAACTGTTTTTT.

This clonotype was detected a few times. This sequence joins TRBV20-1 and TRBJ1-6, with 7 nucleotides matching TRBD1. The CDR3 length is 14 residues. The germline V gene has CDR1 DFQATT and CDR2 SNEGSKA (reference sequence). V gave up 3 bases and J gave up 6 bases; unmatched junction bases: 5. The CDR3 reads CSARGDSINSPLHF. The CDR3 bases are TGCAGTGCTAGGGGGGACAGTATTAATTCACCCCTCCACTTT.

The table lists this clonotype with a few counts. The gene calls are TRBV20-1 and TRBJ2-4, with 7 bases aligning to TRBD1. The CDR3 runs 16 residues. V lost 3 bases and J lost 5; bases outside the gene matches: 13. Germline V CDR1 and CDR2: DFQATT, SNEGSKA (reference sequence). The CDR3 bases are TGCAGTGCTAGTCCAGACAGGGCTTGGTTCGAAAACATTCAGTACTTC. It codes for CSASPDRAWFENIQYF.

The chain carries TRBV6-1 and TRBJ2-2, with D maybe TRBD2 (7 bases). The CDR3 has 17 residues. Germline V gene sequence: CDR1 MNHNS, CDR2 SASEGT. V dropped 5 bases and J dropped 6 bases, with 22 bases sitting between them. The CDR3, as DNA: TGTGCCAGCAGTCGACTTGGGCCAGAGGGGGGGGCCGGGGAGCTGTTTTTT. It codes for CASSRLGPEGGAGELFF.

This clonotype appeared many times. The gene calls are TRBV20-1 and TRBJ1-1; TRBD1 matches at 11 bases. The CDR3 runs 16 residues. Germline CDR1 DFQATT, CDR2 SNEGSKA (reference sequence). The J segment lost 1 base and the V segment lost 6 bases, leaving 10 bases of the junction unmatched. CDR3 nucleotides: TGCAGTGCGGACGGACAGGGGGCATTGAAGAACACTGAAGCTTTCTTT. Translation gives CSADGQGALKNTEAFF.